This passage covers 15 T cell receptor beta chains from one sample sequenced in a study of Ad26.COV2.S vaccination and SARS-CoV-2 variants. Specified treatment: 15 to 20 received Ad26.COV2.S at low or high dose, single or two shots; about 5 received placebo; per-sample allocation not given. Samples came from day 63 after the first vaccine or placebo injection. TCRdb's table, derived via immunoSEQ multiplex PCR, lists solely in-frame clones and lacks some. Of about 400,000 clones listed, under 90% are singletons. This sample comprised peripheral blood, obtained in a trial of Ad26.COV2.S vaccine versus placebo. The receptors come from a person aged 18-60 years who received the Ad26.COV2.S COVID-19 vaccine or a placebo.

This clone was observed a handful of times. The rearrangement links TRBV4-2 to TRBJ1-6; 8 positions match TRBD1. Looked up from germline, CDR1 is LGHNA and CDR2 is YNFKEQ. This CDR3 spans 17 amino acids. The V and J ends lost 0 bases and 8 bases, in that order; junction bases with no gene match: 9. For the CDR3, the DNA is TGTGCCAGCAGCCAAGATCCCGGACAGGGCCTTTATTCACCCCTCCACTTT. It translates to CASSQDPGQGLYSPLHF.

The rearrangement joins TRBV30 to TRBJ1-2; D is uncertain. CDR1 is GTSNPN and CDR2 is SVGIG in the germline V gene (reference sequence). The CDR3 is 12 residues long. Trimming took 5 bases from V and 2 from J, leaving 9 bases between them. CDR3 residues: CAWGHKNYGYTF. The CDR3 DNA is TGTGCCTGGGGCCACAAGAACTATGGCTACACCTTC. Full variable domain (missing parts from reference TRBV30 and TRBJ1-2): SQTIHQWPATLVQPVGSPLSLECTVEGTSNPNLYWYRQAAGRGLQLLFYSVGIGQISSEVPQNLSASRPQDRQFILSSKKLLLSDSGFYLCAWGHKNYGYTFGSGTRLTVV.

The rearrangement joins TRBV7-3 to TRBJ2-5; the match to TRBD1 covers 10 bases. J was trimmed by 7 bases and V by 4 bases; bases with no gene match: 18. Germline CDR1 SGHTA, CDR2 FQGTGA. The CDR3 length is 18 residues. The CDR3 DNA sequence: TGTGCCAGCAGCTCCACCCGGAGAGGGACAGGGGTGTCTGGGACCCAGTACTTC. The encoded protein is CASSSTRRGTGVSGTQYF.

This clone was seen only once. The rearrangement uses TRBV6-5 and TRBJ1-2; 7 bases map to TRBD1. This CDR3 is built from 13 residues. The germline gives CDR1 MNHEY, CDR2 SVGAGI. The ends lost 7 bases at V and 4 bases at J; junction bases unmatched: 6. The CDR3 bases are TGTGCCAGCACCCCTACAGGGGTCTATGGCTACACCTTC. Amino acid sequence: CASTPTGVYGYTF.

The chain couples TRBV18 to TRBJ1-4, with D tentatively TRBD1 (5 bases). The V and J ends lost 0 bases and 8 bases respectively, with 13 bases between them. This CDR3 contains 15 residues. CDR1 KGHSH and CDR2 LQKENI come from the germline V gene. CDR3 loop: CASSPPHGWGEKLFF. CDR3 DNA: TGTGCCAGCTCACCACCGCACGGCTGGGGGGAAAAACTGTTTTTT.

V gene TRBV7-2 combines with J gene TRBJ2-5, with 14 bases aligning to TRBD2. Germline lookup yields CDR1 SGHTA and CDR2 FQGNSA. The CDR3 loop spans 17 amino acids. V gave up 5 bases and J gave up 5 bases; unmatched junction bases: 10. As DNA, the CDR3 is TGTGCCAGCAGCCCTGGACTAGCGGGGGGATTCCACGAGACCCAGTACTTC. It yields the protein CASSPGLAGGFHETQYF. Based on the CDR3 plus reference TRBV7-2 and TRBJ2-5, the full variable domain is GAGVSQSPSNKVTEKGKDVELRCDPISGHTALYWYRQSLGQGLEFLIYFQGNSAPDKSGLPSDRFSAERTGGSVSTLTIQRTQQEDSAVYLCASSPGLAGGFHETQYFGPGTRLLVL.

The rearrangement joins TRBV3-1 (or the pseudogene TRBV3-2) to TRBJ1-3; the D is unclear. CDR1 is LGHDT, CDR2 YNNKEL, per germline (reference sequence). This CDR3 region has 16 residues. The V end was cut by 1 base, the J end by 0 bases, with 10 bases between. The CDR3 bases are TGTGCCAGCAGCCAAGTATGGGAAGGCTCTGGAAACACCATATATTTT. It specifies CASSQVWEGSGNTIYF.

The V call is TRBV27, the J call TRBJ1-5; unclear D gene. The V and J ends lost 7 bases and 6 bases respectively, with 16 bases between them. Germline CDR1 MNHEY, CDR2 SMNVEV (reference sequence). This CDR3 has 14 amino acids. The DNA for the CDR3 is TGTGCCAGCAAGTGGAGGGCTGGGAGTCAGCCCCAGCATTTT. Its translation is CASKWRAGSQPQHF.

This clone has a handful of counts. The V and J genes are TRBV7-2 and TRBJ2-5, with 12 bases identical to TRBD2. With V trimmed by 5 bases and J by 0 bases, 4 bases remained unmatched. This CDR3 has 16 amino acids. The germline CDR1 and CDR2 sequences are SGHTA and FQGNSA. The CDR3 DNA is TGTGCCAGCAGCAAAACTAGCGGGGGGTACCAAGAGACCCAGTACTTC. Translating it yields CASSKTSGGYQETQYF.

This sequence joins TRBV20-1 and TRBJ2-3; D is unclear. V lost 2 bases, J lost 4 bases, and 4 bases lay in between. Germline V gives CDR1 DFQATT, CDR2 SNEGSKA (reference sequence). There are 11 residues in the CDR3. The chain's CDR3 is CSARISDTQYF. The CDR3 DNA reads TGCAGTGCTAGAATCTCAGATACGCAGTATTTT.

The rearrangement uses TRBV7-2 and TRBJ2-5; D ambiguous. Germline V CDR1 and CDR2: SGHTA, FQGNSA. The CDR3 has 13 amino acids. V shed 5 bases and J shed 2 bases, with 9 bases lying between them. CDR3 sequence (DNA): TGTGCCAGCAGCCTCTACGGGCAAGAGACCCAGTACTTC. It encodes CASSLYGQETQYF.

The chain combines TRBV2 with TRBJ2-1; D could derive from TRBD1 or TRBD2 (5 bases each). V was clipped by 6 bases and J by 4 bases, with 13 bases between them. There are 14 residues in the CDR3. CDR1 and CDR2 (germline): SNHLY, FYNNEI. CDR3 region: CASRGEGRYNEQFF. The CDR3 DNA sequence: TGTGCCAGCAGGGGGGAAGGCCGGTACAATGAGCAGTTCTTC.

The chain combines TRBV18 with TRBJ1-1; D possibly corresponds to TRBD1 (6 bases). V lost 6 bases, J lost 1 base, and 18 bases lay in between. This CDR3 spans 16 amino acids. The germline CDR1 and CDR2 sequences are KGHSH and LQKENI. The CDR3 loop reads CASSPPQGLGNTEAFF. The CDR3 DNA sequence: TGTGCCAGCTCCCCCCCCCAGGGGTTGGGGAACACTGAAGCTTTCTTT.

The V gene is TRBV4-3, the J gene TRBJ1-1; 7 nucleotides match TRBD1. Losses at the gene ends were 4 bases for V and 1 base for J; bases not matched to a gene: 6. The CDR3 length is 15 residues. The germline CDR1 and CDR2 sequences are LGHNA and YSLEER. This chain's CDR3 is CASSRDTGENTEAFF. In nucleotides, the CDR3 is TGCGCCAGCAGCCGAGATACAGGGGAGAACACTGAAGCTTTCTTT.

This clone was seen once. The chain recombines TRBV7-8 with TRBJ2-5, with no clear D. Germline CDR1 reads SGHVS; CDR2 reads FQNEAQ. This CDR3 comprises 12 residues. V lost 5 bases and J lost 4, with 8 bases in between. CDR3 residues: CASSPARETQYF. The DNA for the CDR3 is TGTGCCAGCAGCCCCGCGAGAGAGACCCAGTACTTC.